The 10 T cell receptor beta chains below come from one sample, sequenced in a study of cytomegalovirus exposure and HLA in healthy donors. Clones were read by immunoSEQ multiplex PCR, and TCRdb kept only the in-frame ones, dropping some. The sample includes about 240,000 clones, around 88% seen only once; the top ten take around 1.2%. The sequenced sample was PBMCs. All receptors come from a woman between 25 and 40 years old in good health and CMV-seropositive.

The J gene is TRBJ2-7, the V gene TRBV30; maybe TRBD1 (5 bases). Between the trimmed V and J ends, which lost 0 bases and 0 bases, there was a span of 18 bases. Germline CDR1 GTSNPN, CDR2 SVGIG (reference sequence). This CDR3 has 17 residues. CDR3 DNA sequence: TGTGCCTGGAGTGTACTTCGCAGGGCAGATTCCTCCTACGAGCAGTACTTC. It encodes CAWSVLRRADSSYEQYF.

This chain uses TRBV2 with TRBJ2-3, with 12 nucleotides matching TRBD1. The CDR3 runs to 14 residues. After removal of 6 bases from V and 6 bases from J, the junction contained 4 bases not matched to a gene. Per germline, CDR1 SNHLY and CDR2 FYNNEI. This CDR3 reads CASRGTGGADTQYF. DNA of the CDR3: TGTGCCAGCAGAGGGACAGGGGGCGCGGATACGCAGTATTTT.

This clone appeared once. The chain carries TRBV6-5 and TRBJ1-4; possible D gene TRBD1, 6 bases. The CDR3 sequence is 15 residues long. V lost 6 bases and J 5 bases, leaving 16 bases between the germline ends. CDR1 is MNHEY and CDR2 is SVGAGI in the germline V gene. CDR3 nucleotides: TGTGCCAGCAGACCTCCACTCACAGGGAATGAAAAACTGTTTTTT. It translates to CASRPPLTGNEKLFF.

The rearrangement links TRBV13 to TRBJ2-3, with 7 bases aligning to TRBD1. This CDR3 is 16 amino acids long. Per the germline V gene, CDR1 is PRHDT and CDR2 is FYEKMQ (reference sequence). V gave up 1 base and J gave up 5 bases; unmatched junction bases: 9. CDR3 sequence (DNA): TGTGCCAGCAGCTTAGAGGTTACAGGGGAAGGAGATACGCAGTATTTT. It encodes CASSLEVTGEGDTQYF.

The chain couples TRBV19 to TRBJ1-1, with D possibly TRBD1 on 5 matching bases. This CDR3 is built from 17 residues. Germline loops: CDR1 LNHDA, CDR2 SQIVND (reference sequence). V was shortened by 8 bases and J by 0 bases, with 22 bases between the two germline ends. The CDR3, as DNA: TGTGCCAGTTATCCCCAATGGAGGGGCCGGATGAACACTGAAGCTTTCTTT. Residues: CASYPQWRGRMNTEAFF.

This chain connects TRBV18 to TRBJ1-3; D is undetermined. The CDR3 runs to 13 residues. Per germline, CDR1 KGHSH and CDR2 LQKENI. V dropped 3 bases and J dropped 0 bases, with 3 bases sitting between them. CDR3 in DNA: TGTGCCAGCTCACCCTCCTCTGGAAACACCATATATTTT. Translated: CASSPSSGNTIYF.

This chain joins TRBV15 and TRBJ1-1; TRBD1 matches 8 bases. Germline CDR1 is LNHNV and CDR2 is YYDKDF (reference sequence). This CDR3 is 16 amino acids long. Trimming removed 3 bases from V and 8 bases from J; junction bases left unmatched: 14. CDR3: CATSRGTGVNTREAFF. As DNA, the CDR3 is TGTGCCACCAGCAGGGGGACAGGAGTGAACACTAGGGAAGCTTTCTTT.

The J gene is TRBJ2-7, the V gene TRBV6-6; possibly TRBD1 for D (5 bases). The CDR3 is 11 residues long. Trimming stripped 6 bases from V and 10 bases from J, with 13 bases between. Germline values: CDR1 MNHNY, CDR2 SVGAGI (reference sequence). The CDR3 reads CASRQTENQYF. The CDR3 DNA follows: TGTGCCAGCAGGCAGACAGAGAACCAGTACTTC.

V usage is TRBV18 and J usage is TRBJ2-7, with 7 nucleotides matching TRBD1. V trimming: 6 bases; J trimming: 3 bases; junction bases outside the gene matches: 8. This CDR3 is 14 amino acids long. Looked up from germline, CDR1 is KGHSH and CDR2 is LQKENI. The CDR3: CASSISGQYYEQYF. The CDR3 coding sequence is TGTGCCAGCTCCATATCGGGACAGTACTACGAGCAGTACTTC.

The V and J genes are TRBV6-1 and TRBJ1-2, with D maybe TRBD1 (5 bases). CDR1 and CDR2 from the germline V gene are MNHNS and SASEGT. The V and J ends lost 2 bases and 4 bases respectively, with 14 bases between them. CDR3 length equals 15 residues. This chain's CDR3 is CASSERGFGGYGYTF. For the CDR3, the DNA is TGTGCCAGCAGTGAACGAGGGTTCGGGGGCTATGGCTACACCTTC.